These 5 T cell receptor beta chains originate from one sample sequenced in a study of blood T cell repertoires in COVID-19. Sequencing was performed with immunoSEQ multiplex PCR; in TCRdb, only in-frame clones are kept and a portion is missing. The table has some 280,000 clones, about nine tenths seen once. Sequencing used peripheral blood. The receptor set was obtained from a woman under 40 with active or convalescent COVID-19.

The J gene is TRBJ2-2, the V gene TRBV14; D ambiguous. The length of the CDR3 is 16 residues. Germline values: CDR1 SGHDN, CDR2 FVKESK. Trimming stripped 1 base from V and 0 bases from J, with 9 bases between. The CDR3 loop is CASSQGRLANTGELFF. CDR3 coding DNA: TGTGCCAGCAGCCAAGGGCGTCTAGCGAACACCGGGGAGCTGTTTTTT.

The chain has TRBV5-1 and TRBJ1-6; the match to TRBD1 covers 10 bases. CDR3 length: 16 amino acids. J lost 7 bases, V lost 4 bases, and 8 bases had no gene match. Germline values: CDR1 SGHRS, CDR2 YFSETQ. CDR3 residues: CASSRTPGQGNSPLHF. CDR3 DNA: TGCGCCAGCAGCAGGACTCCGGGACAGGGGAATTCACCCCTCCACTTT.

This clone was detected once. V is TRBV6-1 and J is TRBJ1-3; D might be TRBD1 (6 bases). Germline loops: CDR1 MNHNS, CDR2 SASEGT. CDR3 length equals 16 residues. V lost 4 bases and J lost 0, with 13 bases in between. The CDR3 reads CASSGRQARSGNTIYF. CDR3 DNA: TGTGCCAGCAGTGGGAGACAGGCCCGCTCTGGAAACACCATATATTTT.

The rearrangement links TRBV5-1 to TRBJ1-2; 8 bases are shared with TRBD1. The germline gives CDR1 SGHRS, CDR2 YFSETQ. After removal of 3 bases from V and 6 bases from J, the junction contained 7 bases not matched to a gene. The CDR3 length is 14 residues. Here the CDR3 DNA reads TGCGCCAGCAGCTCGGGACAGGCCGGGGATGGCTACACCTTC. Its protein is CASSSGQAGDGYTF.

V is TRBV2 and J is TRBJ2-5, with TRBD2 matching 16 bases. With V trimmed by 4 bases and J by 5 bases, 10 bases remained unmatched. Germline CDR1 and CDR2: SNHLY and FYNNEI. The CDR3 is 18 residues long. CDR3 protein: CASSAQLGTSGGAETQYF. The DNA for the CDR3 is TGTGCCAGCAGTGCCCAATTGGGGACTAGCGGGGGGGCCGAGACCCAGTACTTC.